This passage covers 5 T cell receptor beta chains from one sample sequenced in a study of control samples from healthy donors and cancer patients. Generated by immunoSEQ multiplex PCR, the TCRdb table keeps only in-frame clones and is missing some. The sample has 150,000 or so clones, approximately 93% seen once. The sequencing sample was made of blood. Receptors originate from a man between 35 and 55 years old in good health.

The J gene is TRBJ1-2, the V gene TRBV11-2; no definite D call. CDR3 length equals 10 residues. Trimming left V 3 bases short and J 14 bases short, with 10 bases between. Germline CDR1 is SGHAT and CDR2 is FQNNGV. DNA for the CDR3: TGTGCCAGCAGCTTGATCGAGCTTACCTTC. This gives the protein CASSLIELTF.

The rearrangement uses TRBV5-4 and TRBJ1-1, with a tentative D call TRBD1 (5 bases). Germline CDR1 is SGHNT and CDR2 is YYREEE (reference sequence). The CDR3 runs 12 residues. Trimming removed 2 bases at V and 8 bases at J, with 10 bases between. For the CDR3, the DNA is TGTGCCAGCAGCTTCGGACAACTCGAAGCTTTCTTT. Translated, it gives CASSFGQLEAFF. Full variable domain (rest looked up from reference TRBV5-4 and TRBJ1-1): ETGVTQSPTHLIKTRGQQVTLRCSSQSGHNTVSWYQQALGQGPQFIFQYYREEENGRGNFPPRFSGLQFPNYSSELNVNALELDDSALYLCASSFGQLEAFFGQGTRLTVV.

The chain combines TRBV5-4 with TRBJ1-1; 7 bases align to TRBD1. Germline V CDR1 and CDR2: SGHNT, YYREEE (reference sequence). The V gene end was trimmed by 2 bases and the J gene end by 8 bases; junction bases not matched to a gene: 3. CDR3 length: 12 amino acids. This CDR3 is CASSLQGREAFF. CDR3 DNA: TGTGCCAGCAGCTTACAGGGGAGGGAAGCTTTCTTT.

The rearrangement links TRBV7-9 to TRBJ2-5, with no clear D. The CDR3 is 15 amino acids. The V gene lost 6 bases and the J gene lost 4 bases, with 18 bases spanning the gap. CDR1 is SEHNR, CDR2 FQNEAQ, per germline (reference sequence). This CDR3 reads CASRPPFRVGETQYF. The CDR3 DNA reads TGTGCCAGCAGACCGCCTTTCCGGGTAGGAGAGACCCAGTACTTC.

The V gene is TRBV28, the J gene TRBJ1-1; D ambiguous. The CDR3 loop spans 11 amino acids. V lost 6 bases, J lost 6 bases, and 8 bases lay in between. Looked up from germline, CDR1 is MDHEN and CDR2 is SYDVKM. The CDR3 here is CASRTLAEAFF. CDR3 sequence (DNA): TGTGCCAGCAGGACTCTGGCTGAAGCTTTCTTT.